This is a list of T cell receptor beta chains from one sample in a study of identical twins. TCRdb re-analysed the 5' RACE reads in MiXCR, keeping a single row per CDR3 protein. In the table there are roughly 690,000 distinct CDR3 sequences, 21% of which are singletons. These data are also associated with another study on T cells expressing NK-cell markers.

What was sequenced was PBMCs. These receptors were taken from a woman younger than 30 in good health. Both conserved end residues are part of each CDR3. The D gene is left open where the match is weak. Not every row has a clone size; where given, it reads once, few, many or a size class.

TRBJ2-4 | . | . | TRBV7-6 | TGTGCCAGCAGCTTATTAGGGAGAGGGCGTTCCAACATTCAGTACTTC | CASSLLGRGRSNIQYF
TRBJ2-3 | TRBD2 | . | TRBV20-1 | TGCAGTGCTAGAGGTCAGCTAAGCGGGACTGCAGATACGCAGTATTTT | CSARGQLSGTADTQYF
TRBJ2-7 | TRBD1 | . | TRBV5-6 | TGTGCCAGCAGCCTAGAGCACAGGGGCGCTCTCGCCTACGAGCAGTACTTC | CASSLEHRGALAYEQYF
TRBJ2-5 | . | . | TRBV14 | TGTGCCAGCAGCCAATTCAGTCAAGAGACCCAGTACTTC | CASSQFSQETQYF
TRBJ2-7 | . | once | TRBV14 | TGTGCCAGCAGCAGACAAACTCGAGGGAACGAGCAGTACTTC | CASSRQTRGNEQYF
TRBJ2-2 | TRBD1 | few | TRBV20-1 | TGCAGTGCTAGAGACCGGGACAGGGGGAACACCGGGGAGCTGTTTTTT | CSARDRDRGNTGELFF
TRBJ2-6 | . | few | TRBV19 | TGTGCCAGTAAGGTACACCCCGGGGCCAACGTCCTGACTTTC | CASKVHPGANVLTF
TRBJ2-1 | TRBD2 | few | TRBV12-3/TRBV12-4 | TGTGCCAGCAGTCTAACGGGAGGGGCTCGCAATGAGCAGTTCTTC | CASSLTGGARNEQFF
TRBJ2-3 | . | . | TRBV5-1 | TGCGCCAGCAGCTTGGCCGGGTCAGGCCAAGTGGATACGCAGTATTTT | CASSLAGSGQVDTQYF
TRBJ2-1 | . | . | TRBV7-9 | TGTGCCAGCAGCGACGTCAATGAGCAGTTCTTC | CASSDVNEQFF
TRBJ2-1 | . | few | TRBV5-5 | TGTGCCAGCAGTAAGGGGCTTGGTGAGCAGTTCTTC | CASSKGLGEQFF
TRBJ1-1 | TRBD1 | many | TRBV27 | TGTGCCAGCAGGGGACAGGGGAACACTGAAGCTTTCTTT | CASRGQGNTEAFF
TRBJ2-2 | TRBD2 | few | TRBV27 | TGTGCCAGCAGTTCTAGCGGGAGAGGGAACACCGGGGAGCTGTTTTTT | CASSSSGRGNTGELFF
TRBJ2-3 | . | many | TRBV5-1 | TGCGCCAGCAGCTTGGGGTTAGATGGTACGCAGTATTTT | CASSLGLDGTQYF
TRBJ2-1 | TRBD2 | few | TRBV5-1 | TGCGCCAGCAGACAACTAGCGGGCTACAATGAGCAGTTCTTC | CASRQLAGYNEQFF
TRBJ2-1 | TRBD2 | many | TRBV29-1 | TGCAGCGTTGAAGGGCCAAGCGGGAGTGACGAGCAGTTCTTC | CSVEGPSGSDEQFF
TRBJ2-3 | TRBD1 | . | TRBV5-1 | TGCGCCAGCGGACAGGGGGCCAACACAGATACGCAGTATTTT | CASGQGANTDTQYF
TRBJ2-2 | . | . | TRBV9 | TGTGCCAGCAGCGTAGCTTGGGGAAACACCGGGGAGCTGTTTTTT | CASSVAWGNTGELFF
TRBJ2-1 | TRBD2 | . | TRBV6-5 | TGTGCCAGCAGTTACGCTACGGGACTAGCGGGGGGTTACAATGAGCAGTTCTTC | CASSYATGLAGGYNEQFF
TRBJ2-1 | . | . | TRBV15 | TGTGCCACCAGCCGCGGGATCTCCTACAATGAGCAGTTCTTC | CATSRGISYNEQFF
TRBJ2-1 | TRBD2 | few | TRBV6-5 | TGTGCCAGCAGTTACGGTTCGACTAGCGGATTCTACAATGAGCAGTTCTTC | CASSYGSTSGFYNEQFF
TRBJ2-1 | TRBD2 | . | TRBV20-1 | TGCAGTGCACGACTAGCGGGGGGCCCCTACAATGAGCAGTTCTTC | CSARLAGGPYNEQFF
TRBJ2-1 | TRBD2 | few | TRBV24-1 | TGTGCCACCAGCCTAGCGGGAAGGGATGAGCAGTTCTTC | CATSLAGRDEQFF
TRBJ2-1 | TRBD2 | few | TRBV19 | TGTGCCAGTAGTAGGACTAGCAGATACAATGAGCAGTTCTTC | CASSRTSRYNEQFF
TRBJ2-1 | . | . | TRBV2 | TGTGCCAGCAGTGAAGAGTGGGTACAGGGCGATGAGCAGTTCTTC | CASSEEWVQGDEQFF
TRBJ2-1 | TRBD1 | . | TRBV11-3 | TGTGCCAGCAGCATACAGGGGGCGGCTAAGGGTGAGCAGTTCTTC | CASSIQGAAKGEQFF
TRBJ1-2 | . | many | TRBV10-3 | TGTGCCATCAGTGATCGGGTTGCGGATGGCTACACCTTC | CAISDRVADGYTF
TRBJ2-2 | . | . | TRBV20-1 | TGCAGTGCTAGACCTGATGAGCACACCGGGGAGCTGTTTTTT | CSARPDEHTGELFF
TRBJ2-5 | . | few | TRBV7-6 | TGTGCCAGCAGCGCCCAACCAGACAGGGAGGTAGTGCGTACCCAGTACTTC | CASSAQPDREVVRTQYF
TRBJ2-7 | . | few | TRBV5-8 | TGTGCCAGCCCTCAAGGGTTGAACGAGCAGTACTTC | CASPQGLNEQYF
TRBJ1-2 | TRBD1 | few | TRBV6-1 | TGTGCCAGCAGCAGGGGGATTACGAGAGGCTACACCTTC | CASSRGITRGYTF
TRBJ2-5 | TRBD2 | many | TRBV7-2 | TGTGCCAGCAGCTCCCCCACAGGACTAGCTCCCCAAGAGACCCAGTACTTC | CASSSPTGLAPQETQYF
TRBJ2-3 | . | . | TRBV14 | TGTGCCAGCAGCCATAGGACAGTCCCCGGCTGGGATACGCAGTATTTT | CASSHRTVPGWDTQYF
TRBJ2-1 | . | few | TRBV12-3/TRBV12-4 | TGTGCCAGCGGGTACGGCTACAATGAGCAGTTCTTC | CASGYGYNEQFF
TRBJ2-2 | . | . | TRBV12-3/TRBV12-4 | TGTGCCAGCAGGCCTGAGAACACCGGGGAGCTGTTTTTT | CASRPENTGELFF
TRBJ1-1 | . | . | TRBV20-1 | TGCAGTGCTAGCTCCAGGGATGGGGGGATGGACACTGAAGCTTTCTTT | CSASSRDGGMDTEAFF
TRBJ1-1 | . | . | TRBV5-6 | TGTGCCAGCAGATTGGGTGGAGGCACTGAAGCTTTCTTT | CASRLGGGTEAFF
TRBJ1-6 | . | . | TRBV12-3/TRBV12-4 | TGTGCCAGCCGTAGGGGGTTCGCCTATAATTCACCCCTCCACTTT | CASRRGFAYNSPLHF
TRBJ2-1 | TRBD2 | . | TRBV24-1 | TGTGCCACCAGTGATTCCCGCAGCGGGGGACGGGGTGAGCAGTTCTTC | CATSDSRSGGRGEQFF
TRBJ2-5 | TRBD1 | . | TRBV7-2 | TGTGCCAGCAGCTTAGCGGACAGGGTGGAGACCCAGTACTTC | CASSLADRVETQYF